What follows are 16 T cell receptor beta chains derived from one specimen sequenced in a study of shared clonotypes between healthy human individuals. Sequenced by immunoSEQ multiplex PCR; TCRdb stores in-frame clones only, minus some. The sample includes 850,000 to 1,200,000 clones, 65% to 75% of them seen just once. Sequencing was carried out using memory CD4+ T cells sorted from blood. Subset of the sample: CD45RA-negative fraction. All receptors come from a man aged 18 to 29 in good health.

This clone came up a few times. J is TRBJ2-1 and V is TRBV5-1; unclear D gene. V lost 7 bases and J 6 bases, leaving 14 bases between the germline ends. Per the germline V gene, CDR1 is SGHRS and CDR2 is YFSETQ. The CDR3 is 13 amino acids. CDR3 DNA: TGCGCCAGCGGGAAAGGTCCGGGCAATGAGCAGTTCTTC. Its translation: CASGKGPGNEQFF.

The chain carries TRBV9 and TRBJ2-3, with 8 nucleotides matching TRBD2. The V gene's germline CDR1 is SGDLS and CDR2 YYNGEE. Trimming at V came to 4 bases and at J to 0 bases, leaving 7 bases not matched to a gene. The CDR3 totals 16 residues. This CDR3 is CASSPGTSASTDTQYF. CDR3 DNA: TGTGCCAGCAGCCCCGGGACTAGTGCTAGCACAGATACGCAGTATTTT.

There are a few counts of this clone. The rearrangement links TRBV7-6 to TRBJ2-1, with 10 bases fitting TRBD2. After removal of 5 bases from V and 10 bases from J, the junction contained 8 bases not matched to a gene. This CDR3 region has 14 residues. Germline V gives CDR1 SGHVS, CDR2 FNYEAQ. The CDR3 DNA reads as TGTGCCAGCAGCCCCCTAGCGGGAGTAGGCGAGCAGTTCTTC. This gives the protein CASSPLAGVGEQFF.

A remark on this clone: The likely explanation is a read error, given a far larger clone one base away. The chain recombines TRBV7-2 with TRBJ2-3; the D is unclear. The germline V gene has CDR1 SGHTA and CDR2 FQGNSA. The ends were cut back, 2 bases at V and 1 base at J, with 4 bases in the middle. The CDR3 covers 13 residues. The chain's CDR3 is CASSLQGTDTQYF. The CDR3 coding sequence is TGTGCCAGCAGCTTACAGGGCACAGATACGCAGTATTTT.

The V call is TRBV30, the J call TRBJ1-6; tentative D call: TRBD1 (5 bases). Germline V lookup: CDR1 GTSNPN, CDR2 SVGIG (reference sequence). The CDR3 contains 16 residues. V lost 3 bases and J 7 bases, leaving 19 bases between the germline ends. The CDR3, as DNA: TGTGCCTGGAGGCCCCGAGGGCGAGGGGAAAATTCACCCCTCCACTTT. It yields the protein CAWRPRGRGENSPLHF.

The chain employs TRBV12-5 and TRBJ2-1; 12 bases line up with TRBD2. With 5 bases clipped from V and 0 bases from J, the junction kept 5 bases outside the gene matches. Looked up from germline, CDR1 is LGHNT and CDR2 is FRNRAP. The CDR3 is made up of 17 amino acids. DNA of the CDR3: TGTGCTAGTGGTCTGGGACTAGCGGGCTACTCCTACAATGAGCAGTTCTTC. Translation: CASGLGLAGYSYNEQFF.

The chain has TRBV7-2 and TRBJ2-3, with 9 bases that match TRBD2. V was pared by 5 bases and J by 0 bases, with 3 bases of the junction left unmatched. Looked up from germline, CDR1 is SGHTA and CDR2 is FQGNSA. This CDR3 region has 15 residues. The CDR3 DNA reads as TGTGCCAGCAGCCGGACTAGCGTTAGCACAGATACGCAGTATTTT. Translated, it gives CASSRTSVSTDTQYF. The whole variable domain, filled in from reference TRBV7-2 and TRBJ2-3, reads GAGVSQSPSNKVTEKGKDVELRCDPISGHTALYWYRQSLGQGLEFLIYFQGNSAPDKSGLPSDRFSAERTGGSVSTLTIQRTQQEDSAVYLCASSRTSVSTDTQYFGPGTRLTVL.

The rearrangement links TRBV6-1 to TRBJ1-1, with D perhaps matching TRBD1 (6 bases). V lost 1 base and J 10 bases, leaving 13 bases between the germline ends. The CDR3 contains 13 residues. Looked up from germline, CDR1 is MNHNS and CDR2 is SASEGT. In nucleotides, the CDR3 is TGTGCCAGCAGTGAAGACAGGGAGCTGCCAGCTTTCTTT. Translating gives CASSEDRELPAFF.

In the case of this clone: Other nucleotide sequences from this sample produce the same CDR3. The CDR3 bases are TGCAGCGTTGGTCAGGGAGGCAATCAGCCCCAGCATTTT. Protein product: CSVGQGGNQPQHF. The chain uses TRBV29-1 and TRBJ1-5; D is perhaps TRBD1 (5 bases). Germline CDR1 reads SQVTM; CDR2 reads ANQGSEA. The V and J ends lost 4 bases and 2 bases respectively, with 9 bases between them. The CDR3 has 13 amino acids.

The chain employs TRBV21-1 and TRBJ2-1. TRBV21-1 is a listed pseudogene. There are 13 residues in the CDR3. CDR3 protein: CARVILVPNEQFF. CDR3 nucleotides: TGTGCCAGAGTCATCTTGGTGCCTAATGAGCAGTTCTTC.

This clone has only a few counts. The chain has TRBV29-1 and TRBJ1-1; D perhaps matches TRBD1 (5 bases). V was pared by 7 bases and J by 5 bases, with 11 bases between. Germline lookup yields CDR1 SQVTM and CDR2 ANQGSEA. The CDR3 spans 11 residues. The CDR3: CSAWQGTEAFF. CDR3 in DNA: TGCAGCGCCTGGCAGGGAACTGAAGCTTTCTTT.

This clone has only one observation. The chain uses TRBV7-6 and TRBJ2-3, with 8 positions matching TRBD2. The CDR3 runs to 17 residues. The V gene's germline CDR1 is SGHVS and CDR2 FNYEAQ. V lost 0 bases, J lost 2 bases, and 7 bases stayed unmatched. The CDR3 loop is CASSLAGTRSYTDTQYF. The CDR3 DNA is TGTGCCAGCAGCTTAGCCGGGACTAGATCCTACACAGATACGCAGTATTTT.

The chain combines TRBV4-3 with TRBJ2-1, with 9 bases lining up with TRBD1. Losses at the gene ends were 0 bases for V and 7 bases for J; bases not matched to a gene: 7. The V gene's germline CDR1 is LGHNA and CDR2 YSLEER. The CDR3 extends over 16 amino acids. The CDR3 DNA is TGCGCCAGCAGCCAAGAGTCACAGGGGGCCTGGAATGAGCAGTTCTTC. Protein sequence: CASSQESQGAWNEQFF.

The chain uses TRBV18 and TRBJ2-7; the match to TRBD2 covers 12 bases. Germline CDR1 is KGHSH and CDR2 is LQKENI. The CDR3 is 15 residues long. V trimming: 6 bases; J trimming: 4 bases; junction bases outside the gene matches: 7. CDR3: CASSSTSGSFYEQYF. The CDR3 DNA reads TGTGCCAGCTCGTCGACTAGCGGGAGTTTTTACGAGCAGTACTTC.

The rearrangement uses TRBV18 and TRBJ2-5; 9 nucleotides line up with TRBD1. This CDR3 is 13 amino acids long. V was pared by 6 bases and J by 4 bases, with 3 bases of the junction left unmatched. Looked up from germline, CDR1 is KGHSH and CDR2 is LQKENI. CDR3 nucleotides: TGTGCCAGCTCCGGACAGGGGTCAGAGACCCAGTACTTC. It codes for CASSGQGSETQYF.

Concerning this clone: Other DNA sequences in the sample encode the same CDR3. V and J are TRBV12-2 and TRBJ1-3. TRBV12-2 is shown as a pseudogene. This CDR3 is built from 19 residues. The CDR3 spells CASRSTYQFAGEGGNTIYF. The CDR3 bases are TGTGCAAGTCGCTCGACCTACCAATTCGCGGGGGAAGGGGGAAACACCATATATTTT.